This T cell receptor (beta chain) originates from a study of identical twins. Study-level results: Conclusions were based on cross-sectional statistical analysis, without following the same donors. Zero-insertion findings could be partly confounded by invariant cells (MAIT and iNKT cells).

TCRdb processed the 5' RACE reads anew with MiXCR; each CDR3 protein has one entry. The sample holds 450,000 to 600,000 distinct CDR3 sequences, more than 20% seen once. Notes on this clonotype: What it recognizes is unknown.

Germline values: CDR1 SGDLS, CDR2 YYNGEE. The CDR3 length is 15 residues. The junction had 6 bases not matched to a gene; V was cut back by 4 bases and J by 0 bases. These data also featured in a second study, about yellow fever vaccine responses in identical twins.

V usage is TRBV9 and J usage is TRBJ1-1; 7 nucleotides line up with TRBD1. Sequenced sample: CD4+ T cells sorted from blood. The receptor's source is a woman aged 18-29 years in good health. Here the CDR3 DNA reads TGTGCCAGCAGCCCCCGGGGACAGCTGAACACTGAAGCTTTCTTT. Residues: CASSPRGQLNTEAFF.